This T cell receptor beta chain is drawn from a study of blood T cells in healthy people across ages. Combining a sample-barcoded 5' primer with a J-beta primer mix, a second PCR ran for roughly 7 to 12 cycles. Via MiXCR, TCRdb re-called the 5' RACE reads, giving one row per CDR3 protein. Here the sample spans 1.4 million or so distinct CDR3 sequences, 42% being singletons. Whole-study results and caveats: TCR beta diversity, measured per million T cells, fell in a roughly linear way with age.

The V gene lost 10 bases and the J gene lost 8 bases, with 21 bases spanning the gap. From germline, CDR1 is MNHNS and CDR2 SASEGT. The CDR3 loop spans 14 amino acids. On this clonotype itself: Its antigen is still unknown.

The sequencing sample was made of blood. The genes are TRBV6-1 and TRBJ2-1; the D gene is possibly TRBD1 (6 bases). The sequence was obtained from a young woman in good health. The CDR3 sequence is CATTSGHSYDEQFF. The CDR3 nucleotides are TGTGCCACCACCTCGGGACACTCGTACGATGAGCAGTTCTTC.